This entry is about one T cell receptor beta chain. Its antigen is as yet unknown. This sample was included in a study of early T cells in non-severe SARS-CoV-2 infection. The overall study: Chains stayed unpaired after sequencing of bulk RNA from unsorted whole blood. Study results and caveats: Matching against VDJdb likely underestimated virus-specific expansions, favoring anti-spike CD8.

V gave up 5 bases and J gave up 3 bases; unmatched junction bases: 8. This CDR3 has 16 residues. CDR1 is SGHVS, CDR2 FQNEAQ, per germline. Individual cDNA molecules received unique molecular identifiers. One entry per CDR3 protein results from TCRdb running MiXCR on the 5' RACE reads. This sample yields about 77,000 distinct CDR3 sequences, of which roughly a sixth are seen a single time; approximately 2.9% belongs to the top ten. The chain employs TRBV7-8 and TRBJ2-1, with TRBD2 identical over 9 bases. Source material: whole blood. The TCR originated in an adult who was a healthcare worker with PCR-confirmed SARS-CoV-2 infection or an uninfected control (not recorded which). The CDR3 DNA is TGTGCCAGCAGCATTATAGCGGGAGACGGCTACAATGAGCAGTTCTTC. Translation: CASSIIAGDGYNEQFF. The entire variable domain, with the rest obtained from reference TRBV7-8 and TRBJ2-1, is as follows: GAGVSQSPRYKVAKRGQDVALRCDPISGHVSLFWYQQALGQGPEFLTYFQNEAQLDKSGLPSDRFFAERPEGSVSTLKIQRTQQEDSAVYLCASSIIAGDGYNEQFFGPGTRLTVL.